The 4 T cell receptor beta chains reported below all come from one sample, sequenced in a study of CD8 T cells in ankylosing spondylitis. TCRdb processed the 5' RACE reads anew with MiXCR; each CDR3 protein has one entry. The sample has 470,000 or so distinct CDR3 sequences; roughly 27% are singletons. Regarding the study as a whole: Apparently characteristic of ankylosing spondylitis blood was a TCR beta motif (eight highly homologous variants).

These receptors have no identified antigens. Sequenced material: blood, either unsorted or a sorted T cell fraction (not recorded which). The receptors derive from a male donor with ankylosing spondylitis.

The J gene is TRBJ2-3, the V gene TRBV5-1; D is possibly TRBD2 (5 bases). The V gene's germline CDR1 is SGHRS and CDR2 YFSETQ. Trimming cost V 0 bases and J 2 bases, with 7 bases left between them. The length of the CDR3 is 14 residues. The CDR3 region has the DNA TGCGCCAGCAGCTTGGCGGGAATCACAGATACGCAGTATTTT. This sequence encodes CASSLAGITDTQYF.

This clonotype was counted only a few times. The genes are TRBV5-1 and TRBJ2-5; no clear D. Germline CDR1 SGHRS, CDR2 YFSETQ. Trimming shortened V by 4 bases and J by 1 base, and 8 bases separated the two germline ends. The CDR3 loop spans 13 amino acids. The chain's CDR3 is CASSGEIQETQYF. CDR3 nucleotide sequence: TGCGCCAGCAGCGGAGAAATCCAAGAGACCCAGTACTTC. Variable domain in full (rest from reference TRBV5-1 and TRBJ2-5): KAGVTQTPRYLIKTRGQQVTLSCSPISGHRSVSWYQQTPGQGLQFLFEYFSETQRNKGNFPGRFSGRQFSNSRSEMNVSTLELGDSALYLCASSGEIQETQYFGPGTRLLVL.

CDR3 sequence: CASSLLVSGNTIYF. In nucleotides, the CDR3 is TGTGCCAGCAGCTTACTCGTCTCTGGAAACACCATATATTTT. The chain links TRBV7-2 to TRBJ1-3, with D uncertain. CDR3 size: 14 residues. The germline CDR1 and CDR2 sequences are SGHTA and FQGNSA. V was trimmed by 2 bases and J by 0 bases, leaving 5 bases between them. Filled out from reference TRBV7-2 and TRBJ1-3, the complete variable domain reads GAGVSQSPSNKVTEKGKDVELRCDPISGHTALYWYRQSLGQGLEFLIYFQGNSAPDKSGLPSDRFSAERTGGSVSTLTIQRTQQEDSAVYLCASSLLVSGNTIYFGEGSWLTVV.

The table lists this clonotype with a few counts. The chain combines TRBV2 with TRBJ2-2; D may be TRBD1 (5 bases). Per the germline V gene, CDR1 is SNHLY and CDR2 is FYNNEI. Trimming took 6 bases from V and 3 from J, leaving 11 bases between them. This CDR3 is built from 14 residues. This chain's CDR3 is CASSLLQDTGELFF. The CDR3 DNA sequence: TGTGCCAGCAGCCTACTACAGGACACCGGGGAGCTGTTTTTT.